Reported below is one TCR beta chain. As yet, its antigen is unknown. The data stem from a study of cytomegalovirus exposure and HLA in healthy donors. Both 60 Vbeta primers and 13 Jbeta primers went into the PCR. The table came from immunoSEQ multiplex PCR; TCRdb's copy has only in-frame clones and leaves some out. This repertoire shows roughly 160,000 clones, around 80% found once; its top ten account for around 6.7%. The CDR3 runs 17 residues. Trimming removed 2 bases at V and 1 base at J, with 17 bases between. Germline V CDR1 and CDR2: MDHEN, SYDVKM. Findings and limits, study-wide: Later analysis identified 16,951 TCR beta sequences associated with HLA alleles, using a false discovery rate threshold of 0.05.

This TCR was recovered from a woman aged 25 to 39 in good health and CMV-seropositive. Sequenced material: PBMCs. J is TRBJ2-5 and V is TRBV28; D might be TRBD1 (5 bases). The chain's CDR3 is CASSLEGQGEIQETQYF. In nucleotides, the CDR3 is TGTGCCAGCAGTTTAGAAGGACAAGGAGAAATCCAAGAGACCCAGTACTTC.